The 25 T cell receptor beta chains below were found in one sample sequenced in a study of Ad26.COV2.S vaccination and SARS-CoV-2 variants. Clones were read by immunoSEQ multiplex PCR, and TCRdb kept only the in-frame ones, dropping some. The sample includes fewer than 400,000 clones, roughly 90% of them seen just once. Specified treatment: some 19 received Ad26.COV2.S at low or high dose, single or two shots; roughly five received placebo; per-sample allocation not given. At day 63 after the first vaccine or placebo injection, samples were drawn. Sample: peripheral blood, taken in a trial of Ad26.COV2.S vaccine versus placebo. The receptor source for this set is a person aged 18 to 59 who received the Ad26.COV2.S COVID-19 vaccine or a placebo.

In this sample, this clone turned up once. V gene TRBV11-2 combines with J gene TRBJ1-4; TRBD1 agrees at 9 bases. Germline V gene sequence: CDR1 SGHAT, CDR2 FQNNGV. The CDR3 contains 15 residues. With V trimmed by 0 bases and J by 5 bases, 1 base remained unmatched. CDR3 region: CASSLEGTGNEKLFF. CDR3 nucleotides: TGTGCCAGCAGCTTAGAGGGGACAGGGAATGAAAAACTGTTTTTT.

The V and J genes are TRBV9 and TRBJ2-1, with TRBD2 identical over 8 bases. Germline trimming cut 4 bases from V and 0 bases from J; bases unmatched to any gene: 27. The germline CDR1 and CDR2 sequences are SGDLS and YYNGEE. The CDR3 runs 23 residues. In DNA form, the CDR3 reads TGTGCCAGCAGCCATACAGGGACTTCTGCGGCTAGCGGGTCCCACGACTCCTACAATGAGCAGTTCTTC. Translating gives CASSHTGTSAASGSHDSYNEQFF.

The gene calls are TRBV6-5 and TRBJ2-1; D tentatively fits TRBD1 or TRBD2 (5 bases each). Trimming removed 4 bases at V and 10 bases at J, with 11 bases between. CDR1 and CDR2 from the germline V gene are MNHEY and SVGAGI. The CDR3 covers 12 residues. The CDR3 here is CASSLLGEEQFF. CDR3 sequence (DNA): TGTGCCAGCAGTTTACTGGGGGAGGAGCAGTTCTTC.

This clone turned up a few times. The chain uses TRBV19 and TRBJ2-2; D gene ambiguous. Trimming removed 4 bases from V and 1 base from J, with 4 bases in between. The CDR3 loop spans 13 amino acids. Germline values: CDR1 LNHDA, CDR2 SQIVND (reference sequence). CDR3 region: CASSKGNTGELFF. The CDR3 region has the DNA TGTGCCAGTAGTAAGGGGAACACCGGGGAGCTGTTTTTT.

The rearrangement joins TRBV6-5 to TRBJ1-1; 9 bases are shared with TRBD1. The CDR3 covers 14 residues. CDR1 is MNHEY and CDR2 is SVGAGI in the germline V gene. V lost 0 bases and J lost 6; bases outside the gene matches: 2. The CDR3: CASSYSTGGPEAFF. For the CDR3, the DNA is TGTGCCAGCAGTTACTCGACAGGGGGACCTGAAGCTTTCTTT.

The CDR3 is CASSIRGRTSQETQYF. CDR3 coding DNA: TGTGCCAGTAGTATTCGCGGTAGGACTTCCCAAGAGACCCAGTACTTC. This rearrangement joins TRBV19 to TRBJ2-5; the D gene is possibly TRBD2 (5 bases). Germline CDR1 is LNHDA and CDR2 is SQIVND (reference sequence). Trimming stripped 3 bases from V and 1 base from J, with 15 bases between. This CDR3 is 16 amino acids long. The complete variable domain, with remaining parts taken from reference TRBV19 and TRBJ2-5, reads DGGITQSPKYLFRKEGQNVTLSCEQNLNHDAMYWYRQDPGQGLRLIYYSQIVNDFQKGDIAEGYSVSREKKESFPLTVTSAQKNPTAFYLCASSIRGRTSQETQYFGPGTRLLVL.

The V and J genes are TRBV2 and TRBJ1-5; 9 bases map to TRBD1. Germline loops: CDR1 SNHLY, CDR2 FYNNEI. This CDR3 comprises 14 residues. The J segment lost 4 bases and the V segment lost 6 bases, leaving 4 bases of the junction unmatched. The CDR3 protein is CASRDRGQNQPQHF. CDR3 coding DNA: TGTGCCAGCAGGGACAGGGGACAGAATCAGCCCCAGCATTTT.

This rearrangement joins TRBV6-5 to TRBJ1-5, with 7 bases matching TRBD1. This CDR3 spans 12 amino acids. After removal of 6 bases from V and 9 bases from J, the junction contained 5 bases not matched to a gene. CDR1 and CDR2 from the germline V gene are MNHEY and SVGAGI. In DNA, the CDR3 is TGTGCCAGCAGAGGGGGCTGGGGGCCCCAGCATTTT. Its protein is CASRGGWGPQHF.

The chain carries TRBV12-3 or TRBV12-4 and TRBJ1-3; no reliable D call. The CDR3 totals 12 residues. The V end lost 6 bases, the J end lost 3 bases, and 6 bases lay between the germline ends. CDR3 loop: CASSSYGNTIYF. CDR3 DNA sequence: TGTGCCAGCAGCTCTTATGGAAACACCATATATTTT.

This sequence joins TRBV7-2 and TRBJ1-3; perhaps TRBD1 as D (5 bases). CDR1 is SGHTA and CDR2 is FQGNSA in the germline V gene. This CDR3 contains 15 residues. V shed 5 bases and J shed 8 bases, with 19 bases lying between them. The CDR3, as DNA: TGTGCCAGCAGCCCCCAGGGCCTGTTGCGGGACACCATATATTTT. Amino acids: CASSPQGLLRDTIYF.

Only a few counts were recorded for this clone. The chain links TRBV6-6 to TRBJ2-1, with D maybe TRBD1 (6 bases). V dropped 5 bases and J dropped 4 bases, with 12 bases sitting between them. Germline assignment: CDR1 MNHNY and CDR2 SVGAGI (reference sequence). The CDR3 extends over 14 amino acids. The DNA of the CDR3 is TGTGCCAGCAGTCTTACAAGGGGGTACAATGAGCAGTTCTTC. It yields the protein CASSLTRGYNEQFF.

This clone has only one observation. The chain links TRBV27 to TRBJ1-1; D is unclear. Germline CDR1 and CDR2: MNHEY and SMNVEV (reference sequence). The CDR3 sequence is 15 residues long. With 2 bases removed from V and 1 base from J, the gap between germline ends came to 11 bases. The CDR3 reads CASSLNSYGNTEAFF. Here the CDR3 DNA reads TGTGCCAGCAGTTTAAACAGTTATGGGAACACTGAAGCTTTCTTT.

The J gene is TRBJ2-7, the V gene TRBV7-2; D is uncertain. Germline-derived CDR1 and CDR2 are SGHTA and FQGNSA. This CDR3 is 12 amino acids long. Trimming removed 4 bases from V and 9 bases from J, with 13 bases in between. CDR3 nucleotides: TGTGCCAGCAGCTCGGACGTTTCGAGGCAGTACTTC. Translating it yields CASSSDVSRQYF. Using reference TRBV7-2 and TRBJ2-7 for the parts outside the CDR3, the full variable domain is GAGVSQSPSNKVTEKGKDVELRCDPISGHTALYWYRQSLGQGLEFLIYFQGNSAPDKSGLPSDRFSAERTGGSVSTLTIQRTQQEDSAVYLCASSSDVSRQYFGPGTRLTVT.

V gene TRBV28 combines with J gene TRBJ2-5; 11 bases are shared with TRBD2. This CDR3 contains 19 residues. Unmatched junction bases numbered 19, after V lost 5 bases and J lost 5 bases. Germline loops: CDR1 MDHEN, CDR2 SYDVKM. CDR3 sequence: CASSPLWVYSGRAAETQYF. The CDR3 DNA follows: TGTGCCAGCAGTCCCCTTTGGGTTTATAGCGGGAGGGCCGCCGAGACCCAGTACTTC.

V gene TRBV6-2 or TRBV6-3 combines with J gene TRBJ2-2; D may correspond to TRBD1 or TRBD2 (5 bases each). Per the germline V gene, CDR1 is MNHEY and CDR2 is SVGEGT. This CDR3 spans 15 amino acids. Trimming cost V 2 bases and J 8 bases, with 15 bases left between them. The CDR3 loop reads CASSYMAGTTGELFF. Here the CDR3 DNA reads TGTGCCAGCAGTTACATGGCCGGGACGACAGGGGAGCTGTTTTTT.

The chain links TRBV29-1 to TRBJ1-2, with D perhaps matching TRBD1 (5 bases). The CDR3 loop spans 14 amino acids. V was pared by 4 bases and J by 4 bases, with 16 bases between. Germline assignment: CDR1 SQVTM and CDR2 ANQGSEA. For the CDR3, the DNA is TGCAGCGTTGCCCTCACTCGGGACCTCTATGGCTACACCTTC. Amino acids: CSVALTRDLYGYTF.

The CDR3 reads CASSFGGTGDHEQYF. The CDR3 DNA reads TGTGCCAGCAGCTTTGGGGGGACAGGGGACCACGAGCAGTACTTC. The chain is built from TRBV7-9 and TRBJ2-7; TRBD1 agrees at 10 bases. This CDR3 has 15 residues. Germline V gene lookup returns CDR1 SEHNR and CDR2 FQNEAQ (reference sequence). J was trimmed by 5 bases and V by 3 bases; bases with no gene match: 7.

V usage is TRBV5-6 and J usage is TRBJ2-1; no firm D call. The CDR3 contains 12 residues. Germline assignment: CDR1 SGHDT and CDR2 YYEEEE. The ends were cut back, 3 bases at V and 4 bases at J, with 5 bases in the middle. The CDR3 protein is CASSYEYNEQFF. The CDR3 DNA reads as TGTGCCAGCAGCTACGAGTACAATGAGCAGTTCTTC.

The genes are TRBV4-2 and TRBJ2-1; no reliable D call. Germline CDR1 and CDR2: LGHNA and YNFKEQ. The CDR3 is made up of 15 amino acids. Trimming took off 0 bases at V and 6 bases at J, with 12 bases between the two ends. The CDR3 loop is CASSQDLVVANEQFF. CDR3 sequence (DNA): TGTGCCAGCAGCCAAGACCTGGTGGTAGCCAATGAGCAGTTCTTC.

This rearrangement joins TRBV6-5 to TRBJ2-1; 9 nucleotides line up with TRBD2. This CDR3 is 15 amino acids long. V lost 2 bases to trimming and J lost 5 bases; unmatched junction nucleotides: 4. Germline V lookup: CDR1 MNHEY, CDR2 SVGAGI. CDR3 in DNA: TGTGCCAGCAGTTACGTTGGACTAGCGAACAATGAGCAGTTCTTC. As protein: CASSYVGLANNEQFF.

This chain connects TRBV11-3 to TRBJ2-1; D is ambiguous. Germline CDR1 is SGHNT and CDR2 is YENEEA. The V gene lost 1 base and the J gene lost 1 base, with 11 bases spanning the gap. The CDR3 length is 16 residues. CDR3 protein: CASSLVGARSYNEQFF. The CDR3 coding sequence is TGTGCCAGCAGCTTAGTCGGAGCGAGATCCTACAATGAGCAGTTCTTC. Supplemented by reference TRBV11-3 and TRBJ2-1, the full variable domain reads EAGVVQSPRYKIIEKKQPVAFWCNPISGHNTLYWYLQNLGQGPELLIRYENEEAVDDSQLPKDRFSAERLKGVDSTLKIQPAELGDSAVYLCASSLVGARSYNEQFFGPGTRLTVL.

This clone was picked up a small number of times. The chain couples TRBV18 to TRBJ1-6; possible D gene TRBD1, 5 bases. The CDR3 runs to 15 residues. Germline CDR1 KGHSH, CDR2 LQKENI. V lost 5 bases to trimming and J lost 8 bases, with 16 bases between them. CDR3 region: CASSSRGEGYSPLHF. CDR3 coding DNA: TGTGCCAGCTCATCAAGGGGTGAGGGATATTCACCCCTCCACTTT.

This clone appeared a few times. J is TRBJ1-1 and V is TRBV4-1; D is undetermined. Germline V gives CDR1 MGHRA, CDR2 YSYEKL. Trimming stripped 1 base from V and 2 bases from J, with 17 bases between. This CDR3 is built from 17 residues. The CDR3 reads CASSQVDMGFLNTEAFF. The CDR3 coding sequence is TGCGCCAGCAGCCAAGTAGATATGGGATTCCTAAACACTGAAGCTTTCTTT.

The chain links TRBV4-1 to TRBJ1-2; tentative D call: TRBD1 (6 bases). Germline values: CDR1 MGHRA, CDR2 YSYEKL. V was clipped by 2 bases and J by 2 bases, with 12 bases between them. This CDR3 comprises 15 residues. The CDR3 DNA reads TGCGCCAGCAGCCAAACCGGAGGACAGAACTATGGCTACACCTTC. Its translation is CASSQTGGQNYGYTF.

Comment on this clone: Distinct nucleotide sequences in the sample also encode this CDR3. The CDR3 bases are TGCGCCAGCAGACCGGGACAGGGGGGCTATGGCTACACCTTC. Protein sequence: CASRPGQGGYGYTF. V gene TRBV5-1 combines with J gene TRBJ1-2; 11 bases line up with TRBD1. Germline-derived CDR1 and CDR2 are SGHRS and YFSETQ. The CDR3 consists of 14 residues. V shed 5 bases and J 4 bases; nucleotides not matched to a gene: 4.